This is a list of T cell receptor beta chains from one sample in a study of response to subunit inactivated influenza vaccine. MiXCR, run by TCRdb on the RT-PCR reads, gives a single entry per CDR3 protein. The table includes some 540,000 distinct CDR3 sequences, under 30% detected once. The same sample was also used in a study of T cells expressing NK-cell markers.

The sequences come from CD4+ T cells sorted from PBMCs, collected less than 13 days after vaccination. All receptors come from a man aged 45 to 65 who received an inactivated influenza vaccine. The CDR3 runs from the conserved cysteine through the conserved F or W. D genes are given only for firm matches. Rows may omit the clone size; those that give it use once, few, many or a size class.

v_gene	d_gene	abundance	j_gene	CDR3aa	CDR3nt
TRBV5-1	TRBD2	many	TRBJ2-1	CASSPLTSGSGNEQFF	TGCGCCAGCAGCCCATTGACTAGCGGGAGCGGCAATGAGCAGTTCTTC
TRBV12-3/TRBV12-4	TRBD2	NA	TRBJ2-5	CASGRGELETQYF	TGTGCCAGCGGGAGGGGAGAGCTAGAGACCCAGTACTTC
TRBV5-1	NA	few	TRBJ2-5	CASSSGSDEETQYF	TGCGCCAGCAGCTCGGGATCAGATGAAGAGACCCAGTACTTC
TRBV20-1	TRBD1	NA	TRBJ2-7	CSAEDGTGTYEQYF	TGCAGTGCAGAGGACGGGACAGGGACTTACGAGCAGTACTTC
TRBV7-9	NA	many	TRBJ2-2	CASSQLRGSTGELFF	TGTGCCAGCAGCCAACTACGAGGATCCACCGGGGAGCTGTTTTTT
TRBV2	NA	many	TRBJ2-3	CASSTLDTQYF	TGTGCCAGCAGTACTTTAGATACGCAGTATTTT
TRBV7-2	TRBD2	NA	TRBJ2-3	CASSYSGGANPDTQYF	TGTGCCAGCAGCTATAGCGGGGGGGCCAATCCAGATACGCAGTATTTT
TRBV6-1	TRBD1	NA	TRBJ1-2	CASSEGLGQGYWRANYGYTF	TGTGCCAGCAGTGAAGGTCTAGGACAGGGTTATTGGAGAGCTAACTATGGCTACACCTTC
TRBV12-3/TRBV12-4	TRBD1	few	TRBJ2-5	CASSLPDRAETQYF	TGTGCCAGCAGTTTACCTGACAGGGCGGAGACCCAGTACTTC
TRBV4-2	NA	few	TRBJ2-3	CASSPKRNWQGSDTQYF	TGTGCCAGCAGCCCAAAAAGAAATTGGCAGGGATCAGATACGCAGTATTTT
TRBV5-6	NA	NA	TRBJ2-3	CASSPPAWGSDTQYF	TGTGCCAGCAGCCCCCCAGCGTGGGGTAGTGATACGCAGTATTTT
TRBV20-1	TRBD1	few	TRBJ1-4	CSAILQGSNEKLFF	TGCAGTGCTATTTTACAGGGGTCTAATGAAAAACTGTTTTTT
TRBV7-2	TRBD1	NA	TRBJ2-5	CASSLDRAGETQYF	TGTGCCAGCAGCCTAGACAGGGCAGGCGAGACCCAGTACTTC
TRBV18	NA	few	TRBJ2-3	CASSPRSRVGDTQYF	TGTGCCAGCTCACCACGGTCCCGGGTCGGGGATACGCAGTATTTT
TRBV25-1	TRBD1	NA	TRBJ1-2	CASSERGQGNYGYTF	TGTGCCAGCAGTGAAAGGGGACAGGGCAACTATGGCTACACCTTC
TRBV2	NA	few	TRBJ2-7	CASSEVGTITYEQYF	TGTGCCAGCAGTGAAGTAGGGACCATTACCTACGAGCAGTACTTC
TRBV5-1	NA	NA	TRBJ2-3	CASFVGGIGTDTQYF	TGCGCCAGCTTCGTTGGGGGGATAGGCACAGATACGCAGTATTTT
TRBV12-3/TRBV12-4	TRBD1	NA	TRBJ2-5	CASGRQGDETQYF	TGTGCCAGCGGACGACAGGGGGACGAGACCCAGTACTTC
TRBV3-1	NA	NA	TRBJ2-5	CASSHPGHYQETQYF	TGTGCCAGCAGCCACCCAGGACATTATCAAGAGACCCAGTACTTC
TRBV6-5	TRBD1	few	TRBJ2-7	CASSWDRGGEQYF	TGTGCCAGCAGTTGGGACAGGGGGGGCGAGCAGTACTTC
TRBV20-1	TRBD2	few	TRBJ2-7	CSARGLAGGSLYEQYF	TGCAGTGCTAGAGGGCTAGCGGGAGGGTCTCTCTACGAGCAGTACTTC
TRBV6-6	NA	many	TRBJ2-2	CASSYSTGELFF	TGTGCCAGCAGTTACTCCACCGGGGAGCTGTTTTTT
TRBV7-3	NA	few	TRBJ1-1	CASSYPGVTEAFF	TGTGCCAGCAGCTACCCAGGGGTCACTGAAGCTTTCTTT
TRBV6-5	NA	many	TRBJ2-1	CASSYSTASTEQFF	TGTGCCAGCAGTTACTCGACAGCTAGCACTGAGCAGTTCTTC
TRBV20-1	NA	NA	TRBJ2-7	CSATGIGGPVQYF	TGCAGTGCTACCGGGATTGGAGGGCCGGTGCAGTACTTC
TRBV19	NA	few	TRBJ2-6	CASRAPGSSGANVLTF	TGTGCCAGTAGGGCCCCGGGGAGCTCTGGGGCCAACGTCCTGACTTTC
TRBV3-1	NA	NA	TRBJ1-1	CASSLGQFLNTEAFF	TGTGCCAGCAGCCTTGGACAGTTTTTGAACACTGAAGCTTTCTTT
TRBV5-1	NA	few	TRBJ2-7	CASSLDPGKSEQYF	TGCGCCAGCAGCTTGGACCCAGGGAAGTCCGAGCAGTACTTC
TRBV5-1	NA	few	TRBJ2-2	CASSLEAIGELFF	TGCGCCAGCAGCTTGGAGGCCATCGGGGAGCTGTTTTTT
TRBV14	NA	NA	TRBJ1-2	CASSHGGRGYSF	TGTGCCAGCAGCCACGGGGGCCGTGGCTACTCCTTC
TRBV4-2	NA	few	TRBJ2-3	CASSQSLWGRGTDTQYF	TGTGCCAGCAGCCAATCCCTATGGGGCAGGGGCACAGATACGCAGTATTTT
TRBV4-1	NA	NA	TRBJ2-1	CASSQGADRPYNEQFF	TGCGCCAGCAGCCAGGGTGCCGACAGGCCGTACAATGAGCAGTTCTTC
TRBV10-2	NA	NA	TRBJ2-1	CATLRDRGYNEQFF	TGCGCCACTCTCCGGGACCGGGGATACAATGAGCAGTTCTTC
TRBV27	TRBD2	many	TRBJ2-1	CASSLYMGASGWQFF	TGTGCCAGCAGTTTATATATGGGGGCTAGCGGGTGGCAGTTCTTC
TRBV12-3/TRBV12-4	NA	NA	TRBJ1-4	CASRARNNEKLFF	TGTGCCAGCAGGGCGAGAAATAATGAAAAACTGTTTTTT
TRBV5-5	TRBD2	few	TRBJ2-3	CASSTERTSGGTDTQYF	TGTGCCAGCAGCACCGAACGGACTAGCGGGGGAACAGATACGCAGTATTTT
TRBV5-6	TRBD1	NA	TRBJ2-7	CASSGMTGINEQYF	TGTGCCAGCAGCGGGATGACAGGGATTAACGAGCAGTACTTC
TRBV4-3	NA	NA	TRBJ2-1	CASRGGGTRYNEQFF	TGCGCCAGCAGGGGAGGGGGGACGAGGTACAATGAGCAGTTCTTC
TRBV4-3	NA	NA	TRBJ2-2	CASSQDAHHTGELFF	TGCGCCAGCAGCCAAGATGCACACCACACCGGGGAGCTGTTTTTT
TRBV18	TRBD2	NA	TRBJ2-1	CASSSGTTYSYNEQFF	TGTGCCAGCTCATCCGGGACTACCTACTCCTACAATGAGCAGTTCTTC
TRBV7-2	NA	few	TRBJ1-3	CASSLLPQRHGNTIYF	TGTGCCAGCAGCTTATTGCCCCAACGGCATGGAAACACCATATATTTT
TRBV20-1	TRBD2	NA	TRBJ2-4	CSARVRAGGPLLHIQYF	TGCAGTGCTAGAGTTAGGGCGGGAGGGCCTCTCTTGCACATTCAGTACTTC
TRBV24-1	NA	NA	TRBJ1-5	CATSDSGRGNQPQHF	TGTGCCACCAGTGATTCCGGCAGGGGCAATCAGCCCCAGCATTTT
TRBV6-1	NA	NA	TRBJ2-5	CAGGKTGYQETQYF	TGTGCCGGGGGGAAGACAGGGTACCAAGAGACCCAGTACTTC
TRBV7-2	TRBD1	few	TRBJ1-2	CASSQGTAPYGYTF	TGTGCCAGCAGCCAAGGGACAGCTCCGTATGGCTACACCTTC
TRBV30	TRBD1	few	TRBJ2-7	CAWAFPDRNYEQYF	TGTGCCTGGGCCTTTCCGGACAGGAACTACGAGCAGTACTTC
TRBV20-1	TRBD1	few	TRBJ1-4	CSAEQGATNEKLFF	TGCAGTGCGGAGCAGGGGGCCACTAATGAAAAACTGTTTTTT
TRBV29-1	TRBD2	few	TRBJ2-5	CSVETSGGRETQYF	TGCAGCGTAGAGACTAGCGGGGGTCGTGAGACCCAGTACTTC
TRBV4-3	TRBD2	NA	TRBJ2-7	CASSQDGRGGVEQYF	TGCGCCAGCAGCCAAGATGGGCGTGGGGGGGTCGAGCAGTACTTC
TRBV6-5	NA	few	TRBJ1-1	CASRSRGTEAFF	TGTGCCAGCAGGAGCAGGGGTACTGAAGCTTTCTTT
TRBV29-1	NA	NA	TRBJ2-1	CSTGGGRAYNEQFF	TGCAGCACTGGCGGTGGAAGGGCCTACAATGAGCAGTTCTTC
TRBV29-1	NA	few	TRBJ1-1	CSVGTGDNGEAFF	TGCAGCGTTGGGACGGGGGATAACGGTGAAGCTTTCTTT
TRBV2	NA	NA	TRBJ1-1	CASSHASSEAFF	TGTGCCAGCAGTCACGCGTCTTCTGAAGCTTTCTTT
TRBV30	TRBD2	NA	TRBJ2-5	CAWSRGLAEETQYF	TGTGCCTGGAGTAGGGGACTAGCGGAGGAGACCCAGTACTTC
TRBV9	NA	few	TRBJ2-5	CASSVSPQKEETQYF	TGTGCCAGCAGCGTATCCCCCCAAAAGGAAGAGACCCAGTACTTC